One and the same sample provided the 11 T cell receptor beta chains below, sequenced in a study of cytomegalovirus exposure and HLA in healthy donors. The PCR had 60 Vbeta and 13 Jbeta primers. Clones were sequenced by immunoSEQ multiplex PCR, and TCRdb holds only the in-frame ones, with some missing. Of some 190,000 clones in the sample, 85% to 90% were seen once. What was sequenced was PBMCs. The receptors were sampled from a man aged 25 to 45 in good health and CMV-seronegative.

V gene TRBV6-5 combines with J gene TRBJ2-3; D is unresolved. Germline assignment: CDR1 MNHEY and CDR2 SVGAGI. The CDR3 contains 14 residues. The V end lost 5 bases, the J end lost 0 bases, and 9 bases lay between the germline ends. The CDR3 DNA sequence: TGTGCCAGCAGTACCGACTTTAGCACAGATACGCAGTATTTT. Residues: CASSTDFSTDTQYF.

This rearrangement joins TRBV5-8 to TRBJ1-4; D may be TRBD1 (5 bases). Germline CDR1 SGHTS, CDR2 YDEGEE. The CDR3 is made up of 16 amino acids. V lost 3 bases to trimming and J lost 0 bases, with 12 bases between them. CDR3 sequence reads: CASSWGRGTTNEKLFF. The DNA of the CDR3 is TGTGCCAGCAGCTGGGGCCGTGGGACAACTAATGAAAAACTGTTTTTT.

The V and J genes are TRBV27 and TRBJ2-7, with D perhaps TRBD2 (6 bases). Trimming removed 4 bases from V and 3 bases from J, with 16 bases in between. Germline-derived CDR1 and CDR2 are MNHEY and SMNVEV (reference sequence). The length of the CDR3 is 15 residues. CDR3 sequence: CASSSRDGGVYEQYF. Here the CDR3 DNA reads TGTGCCAGCAGTTCCCGGGACGGAGGGGTCTACGAGCAGTACTTC.

This sequence joins TRBV11-3 and TRBJ2-1; TRBD2 agrees at 7 bases. V was pared by 1 base and J by 5 bases, with 5 bases of the junction left unmatched. Germline V lookup: CDR1 SGHNT, CDR2 YENEEA. The CDR3 contains 15 residues. The CDR3 region has the DNA TGTGCCAGCAGCTTAGGAAGGACTAGAGACAATGAGCAGTTCTTC. Protein product: CASSLGRTRDNEQFF. Looking up the rest from reference TRBV11-3 and TRBJ2-1 gives the full variable domain: EAGVVQSPRYKIIEKKQPVAFWCNPISGHNTLYWYLQNLGQGPELLIRYENEEAVDDSQLPKDRFSAERLKGVDSTLKIQPAELGDSAVYLCASSLGRTRDNEQFFGPGTRLTVL.

V and J are TRBV4-1 and TRBJ2-4; D is perhaps TRBD2 (5 bases). CDR3 length equals 14 residues. Germline V gives CDR1 MGHRA, CDR2 YSYEKL. The ends were cut back, 1 base at V and 6 bases at J, with 10 bases in the middle. In nucleotides, the CDR3 is TGCGCCAGCAGCCAAGGGGGAGTGAGAAACATTCAGTACTTC. This codes for CASSQGGVRNIQYF.

This chain links TRBV5-8 with TRBJ1-1, with 8 bases identical to TRBD1. Looked up from germline, CDR1 is SGHTS and CDR2 is YDEGEE. The trim removed 4 bases at V and 7 bases at J, leaving 6 bases unmatched. The CDR3 has 13 amino acids. CDR3 sequence (DNA): TGTGCCAGCAGCCCTACAGGGGGTAATGAAGCTTTCTTT. Protein: CASSPTGGNEAFF. Using reference TRBV5-8 and TRBJ1-1 for the parts outside the CDR3, the full variable domain is EAGVTQSPTHLIKTRGQQATLRCSPISGHTSVYWYQQALGLGLQFLLWYDEGEERNRGNFPPRFSGRQFPNYSSELNVNALELEDSALYLCASSPTGGNEAFFGQGTRLTVV.

V gene TRBV6-6 combines with J gene TRBJ2-1, with 9 bases identical to TRBD2. V lost 0 bases and J lost 6; bases outside the gene matches: 3. The germline V gene has CDR1 MNHNY and CDR2 SVGAGI (reference sequence). The CDR3 is 15 residues long. The CDR3 reads CASSYSGGGGNEQFF. The CDR3 DNA sequence: TGTGCCAGCAGTTACTCGGGCGGGGGGGGCAATGAGCAGTTCTTC.

In nucleotides, the CDR3 is TGTGCCAGCAGCTTAGGGATACTAGCGGGAGGGCCCTCTGATGAGCAGTTCTTC. Its translation is CASSLGILAGGPSDEQFF. V is TRBV7-6 and J is TRBJ2-1; 13 nucleotides line up with TRBD2. V shed 1 base and J 8 bases; nucleotides not matched to a gene: 11. This CDR3 is built from 18 residues. Germline assignment: CDR1 SGHVS and CDR2 FNYEAQ.

The chain has TRBV7-9 and TRBJ1-6; D may be TRBD1 (5 bases). Between the trimmed V and J ends, which lost 5 bases and 11 bases, there was a span of 22 bases. CDR1 is SEHNR, CDR2 FQNEAQ, per germline (reference sequence). This CDR3 comprises 16 residues. CDR3 DNA sequence: TGTGCCAGCAGCGGAGTTGACAGCGCCAGCCTCCCACCCCTCCACTTT. This codes for CASSGVDSASLPPLHF.

The V gene is TRBV7-2, the J gene TRBJ1-5, with TRBD1 identical over 9 bases. CDR1 is SGHTA, CDR2 FQGNSA, per germline. Losses at the gene ends were 5 bases for V and 7 bases for J; bases not matched to a gene: 3. CDR3 length equals 13 residues. The CDR3 DNA sequence: TGTGCCAGCAGCCCGGACAGGGGCCAGCCCCAGCATTTT. It encodes CASSPDRGQPQHF.

J is TRBJ1-2 and V is TRBV28, with 10 bases identical to TRBD1. The CDR3 extends over 13 amino acids. J lost 4 bases, V lost 9 bases, and 5 bases had no gene match. Germline loops: CDR1 MDHEN, CDR2 SYDVKM. The CDR3 bases are TGTGCCAGTAGGACAGGGGGAGGCTATGGCTACACCTTC. This gives the protein CASRTGGGYGYTF.